These 22 T cell receptor beta chains originate from one sample sequenced in a study of T cells after yellow fever vaccination. One entry per CDR3 protein, called by TCRdb with MiXCR from the 5' RACE reads. Of around 260,000 distinct CDR3 sequences listed, about 5.2% are singletons. Sequencing used CD4+ T cells sorted from PBMCs, obtained on the day of the yellow fever booster vaccination. Every receptor here comes from a man aged 18 to 29 who received the YFV17D yellow fever vaccine.

The gene calls are TRBV3-1 and TRBJ1-2; 7 bases fit TRBD1. Germline V gene data show CDR1 as LGHDT and CDR2 as YNNKEL (reference sequence). V gave up 4 bases and J gave up 6 bases; unmatched junction bases: 5. The CDR3 runs to 13 residues. CDR3 DNA: TGTGCCAGCAGCCCCGACAGGGTTGATGGCTACACCTTC. This sequence encodes CASSPDRVDGYTF.

This clonotype was found a few times. V usage is TRBV18 and J usage is TRBJ2-5; D unresolved. V gave up 4 bases and J gave up 3 bases, with 3 bases separating them. Per germline, CDR1 KGHSH and CDR2 LQKENI. This CDR3 is 11 amino acids long. The chain's CDR3 is CASSQKETQYF. CDR3 bases: TGTGCCAGCTCACAGAAAGAGACCCAGTACTTC.

This clonotype was counted at least ten times. The chain recombines TRBV12-3 or TRBV12-4 with TRBJ1-2, with D uncertain. V lost 5 bases and J lost 4, with 8 bases in between. This CDR3 is 12 amino acids long. The CDR3 loop is CASSRYSYGYTF. The DNA for the CDR3 is TGTGCCAGCAGTCGGTACAGCTATGGCTACACCTTC.

This clonotype showed up just a few times. The chain is built from TRBV2 and TRBJ2-1; the match to TRBD1 covers 12 bases. Germline V gene data show CDR1 as SNHLY and CDR2 as FYNNEI. The CDR3 runs 14 residues. Trimming took 6 bases from V and 9 from J; bases not matched to a gene: 6. CDR3 coding DNA: TGTGCCAGCAGGGGACAGGGGGCAATCAGTGAGCAGTTCTTC. It is translated as CASRGQGAISEQFF.

The chain recombines TRBV7-9 with TRBJ1-1, with a weak D call TRBD1 (5 bases). Germline values: CDR1 SEHNR, CDR2 FQNEAQ (reference sequence). The length of the CDR3 is 14 residues. V was pared by 5 bases and J by 4 bases, with 14 bases between. The CDR3 here is CASSPRRGATEAFF. In DNA, the CDR3 is TGTGCCAGCAGCCCCCGTAGAGGGGCCACTGAAGCTTTCTTT.

This clonotype was recorded at least ten times. The J gene is TRBJ2-4, the V gene TRBV7-9; 7 bases are a match to TRBD1. From germline, CDR1 is SEHNR and CDR2 FQNEAQ (reference sequence). V trimming: 3 bases; J trimming: 8 bases; junction bases outside the gene matches: 7. This CDR3 has 14 residues. CDR3 loop: CASSFGDRADIQYF. The CDR3 coding sequence is TGTGCCAGCAGCTTCGGTGACAGGGCTGACATTCAGTACTTC.

The rearrangement links TRBV5-1 to TRBJ2-5, with 7 bases fitting TRBD2. The germline CDR1 and CDR2 sequences are SGHRS and YFSETQ. This CDR3 is 15 amino acids long. Trimming took 4 bases from V and 2 from J; bases not matched to a gene: 8. The CDR3 DNA reads TGCGCCAGCAGCCAAAACCCGGGAGGTCAAGAGACCCAGTACTTC. Residues: CASSQNPGGQETQYF.

V and J are TRBV5-8 and TRBJ2-1, with TRBD1 identical over 8 bases. The ends lost 2 bases at V and 7 bases at J; junction bases unmatched: 11. This CDR3 has 16 amino acids. Germline V gene sequence: CDR1 SGHTS, CDR2 YDEGEE. CDR3 nucleotide sequence: TGTGCCAGCAGCTTTACGACAGGGGAGAGAGTGAATGAGCAGTTCTTC. Translated, it gives CASSFTTGERVNEQFF.

This clonotype was found a few times. The chain couples TRBV2 to TRBJ2-5; 9 bases map to TRBD1. There are 14 residues in the CDR3. Germline V gene data show CDR1 as SNHLY and CDR2 as FYNNEI. Germline trimming cut 6 bases from V and 7 bases from J; bases unmatched to any gene: 9. CDR3 DNA sequence: TGTGCCAGCAGGGGGACAGGGTGGGTTGGGACCCAGTACTTC. This translates into CASRGTGWVGTQYF.

This clonotype was counted only a few times. This chain's CDR3 is CASSVEAGGLLTDTQYF. Written as DNA, the CDR3 is TGTGCCAGCAGCGTAGAAGCGGGGGGGCTTCTCACAGATACGCAGTATTTT. The genes are TRBV9 and TRBJ2-3, with TRBD2 matching 10 bases. J gave up 2 bases and V 0 bases, and 6 bases lay outside the gene matches. Germline assignment: CDR1 SGDLS and CDR2 YYNGEE. CDR3 length equals 17 residues.

About this clonotype itself: With a much larger clone just one base away, this may be a read error. The V call is TRBV6-1, the J call TRBJ2-5; either TRBD1 or TRBD2 may supply D (5 bases each). The CDR3 consists of 14 residues. Germline V gene lookup returns CDR1 MNHNS and CDR2 SASEGT. The CDR3 reads CASSDPGQQENQYF. CDR3 nucleotide sequence: TGTGCCAGCAGTGACCCGGGGCAGCAAGAGAACCAGTACTTC.

This clonotype has a count of ten or more. The chain carries TRBV11-2 and TRBJ2-5, with a weak D call TRBD2 (5 bases). Trimming stripped 6 bases from V and 4 bases from J, with 18 bases between. Germline V gene data show CDR1 as SGHAT and CDR2 as FQNNGV. This CDR3 contains 15 residues. The DNA of the CDR3 is TGTGCCAGCAGGTACGGAGCGGCCTCCCTAGAGACCCAGTACTTC. As protein: CASRYGAASLETQYF.

This clonotype was seen a handful of times. The chain is built from TRBV20-1 and TRBJ1-5; TRBD1 might be the D (6 bases). V lost 3 bases, J lost 6 bases, and 18 bases lay in between. There are 15 residues in the CDR3. Germline CDR1 is DFQATT and CDR2 is SNEGSKA (reference sequence). The CDR3 region is CSASLLGQLGQPQHF. CDR3 bases: TGCAGTGCTAGCTTATTGGGACAACTCGGTCAGCCCCAGCATTTT.

This clonotype has just a few counts. The chain employs TRBV7-2 and TRBJ1-2; D not resolved. The germline V gene encodes CDR1 SGHTA and CDR2 FQGNSA. This CDR3 contains 15 residues. Trimming pared 1 base from V and 8 bases from J, leaving 17 bases between. In DNA form, the CDR3 reads TGTGCCAGCAGCTTAGATTGGCAGTCCAGAGGGGGCTACACCTTC. Protein: CASSLDWQSRGGYTF.

This clonotype was found many times. V usage is TRBV2 and J usage is TRBJ2-2, with D possibly being TRBD1 (5 bases). The germline V gene encodes CDR1 SNHLY and CDR2 FYNNEI. The CDR3 has 13 residues. Trimming shortened V by 5 bases and J by 3 bases, and 7 bases separated the two germline ends. In DNA, the CDR3 is TGTGCCAGCAGTAGACAGTACACCGGGGAGCTGTTTTTT. Amino acid sequence: CASSRQYTGELFF.

In its sample, this clonotype was seen many times. The chain carries TRBV5-1 and TRBJ2-2, with a weak D call TRBD2 (5 bases). V was shortened by 6 bases and J by 3 bases, with 12 bases between the two germline ends. CDR3 length: 14 residues. CDR1 is SGHRS, CDR2 YFSETQ, per germline. This CDR3 reads CASIEAEYTGELFF. CDR3 nucleotide sequence: TGCGCCAGCATTGAAGCGGAGTACACCGGGGAGCTGTTTTTT.

The rearrangement uses TRBV4-3 and TRBJ1-6; 7 bases are shared with TRBD1. The CDR3 runs to 17 residues. V shed 3 bases and J 14 bases; nucleotides not matched to a gene: 19. Germline-derived CDR1 and CDR2 are LGHNA and YSLEER. The CDR3 protein is CASSQGPGQEDLWTLHF. CDR3 sequence (DNA): TGCGCCAGCAGCCAGGGTCCCGGACAGGAGGACCTTTGGACCCTCCACTTT.

This clonotype was observed at least ten times. This chain connects TRBV4-3 to TRBJ2-7; 9 bases line up with TRBD1. There are 14 residues in the CDR3. After removal of 4 bases from V and 7 bases from J, the junction contained 8 bases not matched to a gene. Per germline, CDR1 LGHNA and CDR2 YSLEER. The CDR3 here is CASSPGTGLGEQYF. CDR3 DNA: TGCGCCAGCAGCCCGGGGACAGGGTTGGGAGAGCAGTACTTC.

This clonotype appeared a few times. The chain joins TRBV14 to TRBJ2-3; possibly TRBD1 for D (6 bases). Trimming took 1 base from V and 6 from J, leaving 14 bases between them. CDR3 length: 15 amino acids. Per germline, CDR1 SGHDN and CDR2 FVKESK. CDR3 region: CASSQARGPSDTQYF. CDR3 in DNA: TGTGCCAGCAGCCAAGCCAGGGGCCCCTCGGATACGCAGTATTTT.

The genes are TRBV24-1 and TRBJ2-5; the match to TRBD1 covers 9 bases. After removal of 4 bases from V and 3 bases from J, the junction contained 2 bases not matched to a gene. Per germline, CDR1 KGHDR and CDR2 SFDVKD. This CDR3 region has 14 residues. CDR3 DNA: TGTGCCACCAGTGACGGACAGGGGAAAGAGACCCAGTACTTC. Translating gives CATSDGQGKETQYF.

CDR3 residues: CASSLSGGLALDTQYF. The CDR3 DNA sequence: TGTGCCAGCAGCTTATCAGGAGGACTAGCGCTAGATACGCAGTATTTT. The V gene is TRBV7-9, the J gene TRBJ2-3; 9 positions agree with TRBD2. Germline CDR1 is SEHNR and CDR2 is FQNEAQ (reference sequence). J was trimmed by 5 bases and V by 2 bases; bases with no gene match: 8. The CDR3 covers 16 residues.

Remarks on this clonotype: At one end the junction does not follow the germline gene, possibly because of a read error. The genes are TRBV12-3 or TRBV12-4 and TRBJ1-5; D uncertain. The CDR3 has 13 amino acids. The CDR3 DNA sequence: TGTGCCAGCAGTTTATCTAGCTATCAGCCCCAGCATTTT. Amino acids: CASSLSSYQPQHF.